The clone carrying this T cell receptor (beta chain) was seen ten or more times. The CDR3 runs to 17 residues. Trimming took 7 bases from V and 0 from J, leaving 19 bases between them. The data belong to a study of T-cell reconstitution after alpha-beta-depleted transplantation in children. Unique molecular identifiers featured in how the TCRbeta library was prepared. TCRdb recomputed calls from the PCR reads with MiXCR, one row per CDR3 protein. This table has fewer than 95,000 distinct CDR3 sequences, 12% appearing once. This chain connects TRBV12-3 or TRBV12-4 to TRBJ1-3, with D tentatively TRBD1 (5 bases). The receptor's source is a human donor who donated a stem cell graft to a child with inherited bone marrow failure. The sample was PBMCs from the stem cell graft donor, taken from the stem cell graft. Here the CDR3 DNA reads TGTGCCAGCATTCCTGCGGGACGGTCGCCCTCTGGAAACACCATATATTTT. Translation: CASIPAGRSPSGNTIYF.